These 26 T cell receptor beta chains were sequenced from one sample in a study of blood T cell repertoires in COVID-19. Sequencing used immunoSEQ multiplex PCR; TCRdb keeps in-frame clones, though not all of them. This table has over 30,000 clones, around nine tenths appearing once. Material: peripheral blood. These receptors were obtained from a human donor in a cohort sampled during active COVID-19.

The V and J genes are TRBV24-1 and TRBJ1-4; D possibly corresponds to TRBD1 (6 bases). Germline V CDR1 and CDR2: KGHDR, SFDVKD. V lost 3 bases and J lost 8, with 15 bases in between. The CDR3 has 15 residues. CDR3 loop: CATSDGGPGIEKLFF. The CDR3 DNA is TGTGCCACCAGTGATGGGGGCCCTGGCATAGAAAAACTGTTTTTT.

J is TRBJ2-5 and V is TRBV19; no clear D. The V gene lost 10 bases and the J gene lost 4 bases, with 10 bases spanning the gap. The CDR3 has 11 residues. Germline CDR1 and CDR2: LNHDA and SQIVND (reference sequence). The DNA of the CDR3 is TGTGCCACCTCTTCGGGAGAGACCCAGTACTTC. Protein product: CATSSGETQYF.

This rearrangement joins TRBV7-2 to TRBJ1-4, with D possibly TRBD1 on 6 matching bases. V was trimmed by 0 bases and J by 5 bases, leaving 10 bases between them. The length of the CDR3 is 15 residues. Per the germline V gene, CDR1 is SGHTA and CDR2 is FQGNSA. CDR3 sequence reads: CASSLAAGVNEKLFF. DNA for the CDR3: TGTGCCAGCAGCTTAGCCGCAGGGGTCAATGAAAAACTGTTTTTT. Variable domain in full (rest from reference TRBV7-2 and TRBJ1-4): GAGVSQSPSNKVTEKGKDVELRCDPISGHTALYWYRQSLGQGLEFLIYFQGNSAPDKSGLPSDRFSAERTGGSVSTLTIQRTQQEDSAVYLCASSLAAGVNEKLFFGSGTQLSVL.

V and J are TRBV4-3 and TRBJ1-4; possibly TRBD1 for D (6 bases). Germline V gene data show CDR1 as LGHNA and CDR2 as YSLEER. This CDR3 has 16 residues. The ends were cut back, 0 bases at V and 7 bases at J, with 15 bases in the middle. The CDR3 DNA reads TGCGCCAGCAGCCAAGAAATGGGGACATCGACTGAAAAACTGTTTTTT. This encodes CASSQEMGTSTEKLFF.

This clone was seen more than once but under ten times. The chain couples TRBV14 to TRBJ1-6; TRBD1 might be the D (5 bases). CDR3 length equals 18 residues. Between the trimmed V and J ends, which lost 0 bases and 7 bases, there was a span of 19 bases. Per the germline V gene, CDR1 is SGHDN and CDR2 is FVKESK. CDR3 in DNA: TGTGCCAGCAGCCAAGATAAAGCTGTTGGCAGGGTGAATTCACCCCTCCACTTT. Its translation is CASSQDKAVGRVNSPLHF.

The rearrangement joins TRBV11-1 to TRBJ2-5; 12 bases match TRBD2. From germline, CDR1 is SGHAT and CDR2 FQDESV (reference sequence). This CDR3 contains 15 residues. Trimming at V came to 8 bases and at J to 1 base, leaving 5 bases not matched to a gene. The CDR3 sequence is CASGTSGYFQETQYF. In DNA, the CDR3 is TGTGCCAGCGGGACTAGCGGGTATTTCCAAGAGACCCAGTACTTC.

This sequence joins TRBV10-3 and TRBJ2-5; D perhaps matches TRBD2 (7 bases). The CDR3 consists of 13 residues. Looked up from germline, CDR1 is ENHRY and CDR2 is SYGVKD. V shed 6 bases and J shed 5 bases, with 13 bases lying between them. DNA of the CDR3: TGTGCCATCAGACCCGGGGGGCTCGAGACCCAGTACTTC. This encodes CAIRPGGLETQYF.

Turning to this clone: One end of the junction varies from germline; a read error may be responsible. Other DNA sequences from this sample encode an identical CDR3 as well. In DNA, the CDR3 is TGTGCCAGCAGTTTAGTGGTCAGCTCTGGGGCCAACGCCCTGACTTTC. Its translation is CASSLVVSSGANALTF. The rearrangement uses TRBV7-8 and TRBJ2-6, with a possible D match to TRBD1 (5 bases). CDR1 and CDR2 from the germline V gene are SGHVS and FQNEAQ. The CDR3 has 16 residues.

The chain has TRBV6-5 and TRBJ1-2; no clear D. Looked up from germline, CDR1 is MNHEY and CDR2 is SVGAGI. V lost 6 bases, J lost 4 bases, and 15 bases lay in between. The CDR3 has 14 residues. The CDR3 DNA reads TGTGCCAGCAGCACCAGCGATACACTCTATGGCTACACCTTC. Protein: CASSTSDTLYGYTF.

The rearrangement uses TRBV5-1 and TRBJ1-1, with D uncertain. Trimming cost V 5 bases and J 7 bases, with 18 bases left between them. The CDR3 sequence is 14 residues long. The germline gives CDR1 SGHRS, CDR2 YFSETQ. The CDR3 DNA sequence: TGCGCCAGCAGTTTAACGACACCTCTCAGTGAAGCTTTCTTT. It yields the protein CASSLTTPLSEAFF.

The chain employs TRBV5-4 and TRBJ2-2, with 12 bases that match TRBD2. The V and J ends lost 3 bases and 2 bases, in that order; junction bases with no gene match: 11. The CDR3 covers 19 residues. Per the germline V gene, CDR1 is SGHNT and CDR2 is YYREEE (reference sequence). The CDR3 sequence: CASSSDGLAGGENTGELFF. Written as DNA, the CDR3 is TGTGCCAGCAGCTCGGATGGTCTAGCGGGAGGGGAAAACACCGGGGAGCTGTTTTTT.

J is TRBJ2-3 and V is TRBV5-1; 8 bases line up with TRBD2. This CDR3 has 14 residues. With 4 bases clipped from V and 7 bases from J, the junction kept 8 bases outside the gene matches. Germline loops: CDR1 SGHRS, CDR2 YFSETQ. CDR3 sequence reads: CASSLSGSINTQYF. CDR3 DNA sequence: TGCGCCAGCAGCCTGAGCGGGAGCATCAATACGCAGTATTTT.

The gene calls are TRBV29-1 and TRBJ2-7; 7 nucleotides align to TRBD1. Germline CDR1 SQVTM, CDR2 ANQGSEA. This CDR3 region has 14 residues. Trimming cost V 7 bases and J 0 bases; bases outside gene matches: 9. The CDR3 sequence: CSAEEQGDSYEQYF. CDR3 DNA: TGCAGCGCCGAAGAGCAGGGGGACTCCTACGAGCAGTACTTC.

This clone occurred once. V gene TRBV5-1 combines with J gene TRBJ2-7; the D gene is possibly TRBD2 (6 bases). Trimming shortened V by 4 bases and J by 7 bases, and 18 bases separated the two germline ends. CDR3 length: 14 residues. Germline CDR1 reads SGHRS; CDR2 reads YFSETQ. The CDR3 sequence is CASSRSQQAGEQYF. The CDR3 DNA sequence: TGCGCCAGCAGCCGTTCTCAGCAGGCGGGGGAGCAGTACTTC.

The J gene is TRBJ1-6, the V gene TRBV7-9, with D possibly TRBD1 on 5 matching bases. V gave up 4 bases and J gave up 4 bases, with 17 bases separating them. Germline V lookup: CDR1 SEHNR, CDR2 FQNEAQ (reference sequence). The CDR3 consists of 17 residues. CDR3 bases: TGTGCCAGCAGCTCTAGGTGGAAGGGGTCGTATAATTCACCCCTCCACTTT. It encodes CASSSRWKGSYNSPLHF.

This chain joins TRBV7-6 and TRBJ2-5; D ambiguous. V was shortened by 3 bases and J by 5 bases, with 19 bases between the two germline ends. CDR1 and CDR2 from the germline V gene are SGHVS and FNYEAQ. CDR3 size: 16 residues. The CDR3 here is CASSFRGFRSRETQYF. Written as DNA, the CDR3 is TGTGCCAGCAGCTTTAGAGGATTTAGATCCCGGGAGACCCAGTACTTC. The entire variable domain, with the rest obtained from reference TRBV7-6 and TRBJ2-5, is as follows: GAGVSQSPRYKVTKRGQDVALRCDPISGHVSLYWYRQALGQGPEFLTYFNYEAQQDKSGLPNDRFSAERPEGSISTLTIQRTEQRDSAMYRCASSFRGFRSRETQYFGPGTRLLVL.

This clone showed up just once. The J gene is TRBJ2-7, the V gene TRBV6-5; TRBD2 aligns across 8 bases. With 6 bases clipped from V and 5 bases from J, the junction kept 3 bases outside the gene matches. This CDR3 contains 12 residues. Germline assignment: CDR1 MNHEY and CDR2 SVGAGI. The CDR3 nucleotides read TGTGCCAGCAGCCATAGCGGGAACGAGCAGTACTTC. It specifies CASSHSGNEQYF.

This clone appeared a few times. The same CDR3 arises from other DNA sequences in this sample as well. This rearrangement joins TRBV28 to TRBJ1-5; 9 bases map to TRBD1. V shed 1 base and J 0 bases; nucleotides not matched to a gene: 4. The CDR3 length is 17 residues. Per the germline V gene, CDR1 is MDHEN and CDR2 is SYDVKM. The DNA for the CDR3 is TGTGCCAGCAGTTTATACGGACAGGGGATTAGCAATCAGCCCCAGCATTTT. Its translation: CASSLYGQGISNQPQHF. Using reference TRBV28 and TRBJ1-5 for the parts outside the CDR3, the full variable domain is DVKVTQSSRYLVKRTGEKVFLECVQDMDHENMFWYRQDPGLGLRLIYFSYDVKMKEKGDIPEGYSVSREKKERFSLILESASTNQTSMYLCASSLYGQGISNQPQHFGDGTRLSIL.

This clone occurred a few times. The chain joins TRBV3-1 (or the pseudogene TRBV3-2) to TRBJ2-3, with 8 bases aligning to TRBD2. V trimming: 3 bases; J trimming: 1 base; junction bases outside the gene matches: 3. This CDR3 has 15 residues. Germline loops: CDR1 LGHDT, CDR2 YNNKEL (reference sequence). The CDR3 loop reads CASSQETSGTDTQYF. The CDR3 nucleotides are TGTGCCAGCAGCCAGGAGACTAGCGGCACAGATACGCAGTATTTT.

This chain connects TRBV6-2 or TRBV6-3 to TRBJ1-2; no reliable D call. CDR3 size: 15 residues. V was pared by 5 bases and J by 4 bases, with 17 bases between. The germline V gene has CDR1 MNHEY and CDR2 SVGEGT. CDR3 nucleotides: TGTGCCAGCAGTCCCTCCGGACGGGGAAGCTATGGCTACACCTTC. It translates to CASSPSGRGSYGYTF.

This rearrangement joins TRBV7-9 to TRBJ1-2; 9 bases line up with TRBD1. The J segment lost 8 bases and the V segment lost 6 bases, leaving 13 bases of the junction unmatched. This CDR3 spans 15 amino acids. Germline assignment: CDR1 SEHNR and CDR2 FQNEAQ (reference sequence). The CDR3 protein is CASSTTGGQSGGYTF. As DNA, the CDR3 is TGTGCCAGCAGTACCACAGGGGGCCAATCGGGCGGCTACACCTTC.

This sequence joins TRBV6-1 and TRBJ1-1, with D possibly TRBD1 on 5 matching bases. Trimming stripped 2 bases from V and 0 bases from J, with 10 bases between. The CDR3 covers 15 residues. CDR1 is MNHNS, CDR2 SASEGT, per germline. This CDR3 reads CASSERGLMNTEAFF. CDR3 bases: TGTGCCAGCAGTGAAAGGGGACTTATGAACACTGAAGCTTTCTTT.

The J gene is TRBJ2-5, the V gene TRBV4-1, with D perhaps TRBD2 (6 bases). Germline CDR1 reads MGHRA; CDR2 reads YSYEKL. Trimming left V 1 base short and J 7 bases short, with 25 bases between. The CDR3 consists of 18 residues. CDR3 nucleotide sequence: TGCGCCAGCAGCCAAGTGGAGAGTAGCGGCCACACTGTCGGGACCCAGTACTTC. This encodes CASSQVESSGHTVGTQYF.

The V and J genes are TRBV3-1 (or the pseudogene TRBV3-2) and TRBJ2-1, with D tentatively TRBD2 (6 bases). Per germline, CDR1 LGHDT and CDR2 YNNKEL (reference sequence). This CDR3 region has 16 residues. With 4 bases removed from V and 3 bases from J, the gap between germline ends came to 16 bases. The CDR3 protein is CASSLSGLTGYNEQFF. The CDR3, as DNA: TGTGCCAGCAGCCTTTCAGGACTAACGGGCTACAATGAGCAGTTCTTC.

V and J are TRBV29-1 and TRBJ2-3; D unclear. The CDR3 is 13 residues long. Germline V gene sequence: CDR1 SQVTM, CDR2 ANQGSEA. V dropped 0 bases and J dropped 4 bases, with 8 bases sitting between them. The CDR3 region has the DNA TGCAGCGTTGAAGATCTCCGTTCAGATACGCAGTATTTT. It yields the protein CSVEDLRSDTQYF.

With respect to this clone: At one end the junction does not follow the germline gene, possibly because of a read error. As DNA, the CDR3 is TGTGCCAGCTCATCACCAACTAGCGGGGATCCCTACGAGCAGTACTTC. This encodes CASSSPTSGDPYEQYF. The chain links TRBV18 to TRBJ2-7; 10 bases line up with TRBD2. Germline CDR1 KGHSH, CDR2 LQKENI. This CDR3 has 16 amino acids.